The present T cell receptor beta chain was sequenced within a study of blood T cell repertoires in COVID-19. Study in general: The samples span acute and convalescent COVID-19 from the United States, Italy and Spain. T cells, B-cell-depleted T cells, or PBMCs provided the cDNA or gDNA that served as material.

V lost 3 bases and J lost 6, with 8 bases in between. This CDR3 is 13 amino acids long. Germline lookup yields CDR1 KGHSH and CDR2 LQKENI. Seattle-derived patients entered the study during active infection and were followed longitudinally. Original methodology: By means of reference gene primer amplification, nucleated cell counts were estimated. Produced via immunoSEQ multiplex PCR; TCRdb's table is partial and in-frame only. The V and J calls and the clone size are those of that table, but D and trimming were determined from the DNA. There are approximately 200,000 clones in the sample; 80% to 90% occur only once, and approximately 10% lies in the top ten.

The receptor's source is an elderly woman with COVID-19, enrolled during active disease. V is TRBV18 and J is TRBJ2-2; possibly TRBD2 for D (6 bases). Sample: peripheral blood. CDR3 sequence (DNA): TGTGCCAGCTCACCGGAGGGGCCCGGGGAGCTGTTTTTT. Protein product: CASSPEGPGELFF.